Listed here are 30 T cell receptor beta chains from one sample, sequenced in a study of tumor and adjacent non-tumor tissue in lung cancer. The template was RNA from unsorted bulk tissue. TCRbeta libraries were built with three rounds of nested PCR, modified from ARM-PCR. Using its own MiXCR run on the multiplex PCR reads, TCRdb lists one record per CDR3 protein. The sample holds roughly 150,000 distinct CDR3 sequences, around 67% seen once. The sequenced material came from lung tumor tissue. The receptor set was obtained from a man in his sixties with small cell lung cancer.

Points on this clonotype: A read error may be the cause here, since a much bigger clone is one base away. The chain joins TRBV12-5 to TRBJ1-5; D ambiguous. This CDR3 is 11 amino acids long. V was trimmed by 8 bases and J by 4 bases, leaving 6 bases between them. CDR1 is LGHNT and CDR2 is FRNRAP in the germline V gene. The chain's CDR3 is CASYANQPQHF. DNA for the CDR3: TGTGCTAGTTACGCAAATCAGCCCCAGCATTTT.

Many counts were recorded for this clonotype. The rearrangement links TRBV5-1 to TRBJ2-5; tentative D call: TRBD1 (6 bases). V gave up 4 bases and J gave up 2 bases, with 12 bases separating them. The V gene's germline CDR1 is SGHRS and CDR2 YFSETQ. This CDR3 comprises 14 residues. The CDR3 coding sequence is TGCGCCAGCAGCCCTGGGACAACTCAAGAGACCCAGTACTTC. This sequence encodes CASSPGTTQETQYF.

This clonotype was detected once. At one boundary the junction diverges from the germline segment, which might be a read error. The rearrangement links TRBV28 to TRBJ2-4; 13 bases match TRBD2. Per the germline V gene, CDR1 is MDHEN and CDR2 is SYDVKM. The CDR3 contains 16 residues. The CDR3 DNA follows: TGTGTCAGCAGCACCGAGGGACTAGCGGGAAGAGACACTCAGTACTTC. As protein: CVSSTEGLAGRDTQYF. Full variable domain (remainder filled in from reference TRBV28 and TRBJ2-4): DVKVTQSSRYLVKRTGEKVFLECVQDMDHENMFWYRQDPGLGLRLIYFSYDVKMKEKGDIPEGYSVSREKKERFSLILESASTNQTSMYLCVSSTEGLAGRDTQYFGAGTRLSVL.

Turning to this clonotype: A read error may produce the germline difference seen at one junction end. V gene TRBV6-5 combines with J gene TRBJ2-1; 8 bases match TRBD1. This CDR3 contains 15 residues. Germline V gene data show CDR1 as MNHEY and CDR2 as SVGAGI. DNA for the CDR3: TGTGCCAGCAGCCTATTGGACAGGGATGTCCATGAGAAGTTCTTC. Its translation: CASSLLDRDVHEKFF.

This clonotype showed up many times. This chain joins TRBV20-1 and TRBJ2-2, with TRBD2 as a possible D gene (5 bases). The CDR3 totals 14 residues. V gave up 0 bases and J gave up 6 bases, with 11 bases separating them. The germline CDR1 and CDR2 sequences are DFQATT and SNEGSKA (reference sequence). CDR3 sequence reads: CSARDLATAGELFF. The CDR3 region has the DNA TGCAGTGCTAGAGATCTAGCAACGGCCGGGGAGCTGTTTTTT.

The chain combines TRBV20-1 with TRBJ2-3, with D possibly matching TRBD2 (7 bases). CDR3 length: 14 residues. Looked up from germline, CDR1 is DFQATT and CDR2 is SNEGSKA (reference sequence). V was trimmed by 7 bases and J by 5 bases, leaving 19 bases between them. The CDR3 DNA sequence: TGCAGTGTTCCGACTAGCAGGGGAAGAGATACGCAGTATTTT. Translated: CSVPTSRGRDTQYF.

A word on this clonotype: Germline is not matched at one junction end, which may reflect a read error. The chain uses TRBV20-1 and TRBJ2-5; 7 positions match TRBD2. Germline V gene sequence: CDR1 DFQATT, CDR2 SNEGSKA (reference sequence). The CDR3 is 15 residues long. This CDR3 reads CGATRTCGSAEAQYF. The CDR3 region has the DNA TGCGGTGCTACGCGGACTTGCGGGAGTGCAGAGGCCCAGTACTTC.

On this clonotype: An end of the junction differs from the germline gene, which may be a read error. The rearrangement joins TRBV5-5 to TRBJ2-4, with TRBD2 matching over 8 bases. In germline, CDR1 is SGHKS, CDR2 YYEKEE (reference sequence). The CDR3 has 15 amino acids. The CDR3 sequence: CVSSGCGGHKNIQYF. For the CDR3, the DNA is TGTGTCAGCAGCGGGTGCGGGGGGCACAAAAACATTCAGTACTTC.

About this clonotype itself: One junction end does not reproduce the germline sequence, and a read error may be involved. The J gene is TRBJ2-1, the V gene TRBV11-2; D ambiguous. Germline assignment: CDR1 SGHAT and CDR2 FQNNGV. This CDR3 spans 15 amino acids. CDR3 residues: CASSKTGSPGNKQFF. CDR3 nucleotides: TGTGCCAGTAGTAAAACCGGATCCCCAGGCAATAAGCAGTTCTTC.

This clonotype was recorded once. The junction departs from the called germline gene at one end, perhaps through a read error. The genes are TRBV28 and TRBJ2-1; the D gene is possibly TRBD1 (6 bases). The V gene's germline CDR1 is MDHEN and CDR2 SYDVKM. This CDR3 has 17 residues. The CDR3 loop is CASSSLRGIGSYNDQFF. The CDR3 nucleotides read TGTGCCAGCAGTTCCCTGAGGGGGATAGGGTCTTACAATGACCAGTTCTTC. The full variable domain, completed using reference TRBV28 and TRBJ2-1, is DVKVTQSSRYLVKRTGEKVFLECVQDMDHENMFWYRQDPGLGLRLIYFSYDVKMKEKGDIPEGYSVSREKKERFSLILESASTNQTSMYLCASSSLRGIGSYNDQFFGPGTRLTVL.

This clonotype was counted many times. V and J are TRBV20-1 and TRBJ2-3, with TRBD1 matching 9 bases. Germline V gives CDR1 DFQATT, CDR2 SNEGSKA (reference sequence). V lost 7 bases, J lost 3 bases, and 8 bases stayed unmatched. The CDR3 loop spans 14 amino acids. DNA of the CDR3: TGCAGTGGAGACAGGGGGTTGGTAACAGATACGCAGTATTTT. Translation: CSGDRGLVTDTQYF.

This clonotype was detected many times. This chain joins TRBV20-1 and TRBJ1-4; D remains unclear. V lost 4 bases, J lost 4 bases, and 16 bases lay in between. This CDR3 comprises 15 residues. The germline V gene has CDR1 DFQATT and CDR2 SNEGSKA (reference sequence). The CDR3 DNA follows: TGCAGTGCTACTCCGGTTTCGTCCTATAATGAAAAACTGTTTTTT. The encoded protein is CSATPVSSYNEKLFF.

A word on this clonotype: One junction end disagrees with the germline gene, perhaps due to a read error. This chain joins TRBV11-3 and TRBJ1-1; D unclear. This CDR3 is built from 12 residues. The V gene's germline CDR1 is SGHNT and CDR2 YENEEA. The CDR3 sequence: CASSIAYTEVIF. The CDR3 region has the DNA TGTGCCAGCAGCATAGCTTATACTGAAGTTATCTTT. Drawing the rest from reference TRBV11-3 and TRBJ1-1, the complete variable domain is EAGVVQSPRYKIIEKKQPVAFWCNPISGHNTLYWYLQNLGQGPELLIRYENEEAVDDSQLPKDRFSAERLKGVDSTLKIQPAELGDSAVYLCASSIAYTEVIFGQGTRLTVV.

As for this clonotype: With a much larger clone just one base away, this may be a read error. The CDR3 loop is CSANVSSKSYNEQFF. The CDR3 DNA reads TGCAGTGCTAATGTTTCTAGCAAGTCCTACAATGAGCAGTTCTTC. The chain uses TRBV20-1 and TRBJ2-1; D might be TRBD2 (5 bases). The V and J ends lost 4 bases and 1 base respectively, with 14 bases between them. Germline CDR1 DFQATT, CDR2 SNEGSKA (reference sequence). The CDR3 loop spans 15 amino acids.

About this clonotype: A much larger clonotype is one base distant, so this may be a read error. This chain connects TRBV20-1 to TRBJ2-4; the D gene is possibly TRBD1 (5 bases). Trimming stripped 7 bases from V and 3 bases from J, with 19 bases between. Looked up from germline, CDR1 is DFQATT and CDR2 is SNEGSKA (reference sequence). The CDR3 length is 15 residues. DNA of the CDR3: TGCAGTGTTGTCATCTTCCAGGGCGGCAAAAACATTCAGTACTTC. It translates to CSVVIFQGGKNIQYF.

This chain links TRBV20-1 with TRBJ1-1; no clear D gene. V dropped 5 bases and J dropped 4 bases, with 8 bases sitting between them. Per germline, CDR1 DFQATT and CDR2 SNEGSKA (reference sequence). This CDR3 has 11 residues. The CDR3 is CSARSRTEAFF. CDR3 DNA sequence: TGCAGTGCTCGGTCGCGCACTGAAGCTTTCTTT.

The chain couples TRBV11-2 to TRBJ2-5; D is unresolved. CDR1 SGHAT and CDR2 FQNNGV come from the germline V gene. Trimming left V 4 bases short and J 4 bases short, with 10 bases between. The CDR3 runs to 13 residues. The CDR3 reads CASSSRALETQYF. The CDR3, as DNA: TGTGCCAGCAGCTCCCGGGCCCTAGAGACCCAGTACTTC.

About this clonotype: Possible read error: a much larger clone is one base away. The J gene is TRBJ2-1, the V gene TRBV29-1; 8 nucleotides agree with TRBD1. The germline V gene has CDR1 SQVTM and CDR2 ANQGSEA. V shed 4 bases, J shed 8 bases, and the junction held 13 bases outside the gene matches. This CDR3 spans 15 amino acids. For the CDR3, the DNA is TGCAGCGTTGTCCAAACCGGGACAGGAGGGGATGAGCAGTTCTTC. It is translated as CSVVQTGTGGDEQFF.

The rearrangement links TRBV29-1 to TRBJ2-7; D is unclear. Germline V gene lookup returns CDR1 SQVTM and CDR2 ANQGSEA. V shed 4 bases and J shed 3 bases, with 22 bases lying between them. This CDR3 is 16 amino acids long. Here the CDR3 reads CSVGRCGRSPVYEQYV. CDR3 coding DNA: TGCAGCGTTGGGCGGTGTGGCCGATCCCCTGTCTACGAGCAGTACGTC.

This clonotype was seen only a few times. The rearrangement links TRBV5-1 to TRBJ2-4, with 16 bases that match TRBD2. The CDR3 runs to 19 residues. Germline loops: CDR1 SGHRS, CDR2 YFSETQ. With V trimmed by 0 bases and J by 3 bases, 6 bases remained unmatched. CDR3 in DNA: TGCGCCAGCAGCTTGGTGGGACTAGCGGGAGGGCGAGGCAAAAACATTCAGTACTTC. Protein sequence: CASSLVGLAGGRGKNIQYF.

Many counts were recorded for this clonotype. This chain joins TRBV4-2 and TRBJ2-3; 12 nucleotides line up with TRBD2. Trimming cost V 4 bases and J 2 bases; bases outside gene matches: 7. The germline gives CDR1 LGHNA, CDR2 YNFKEQ. The CDR3 loop spans 17 amino acids. The CDR3 DNA sequence: TGTGCCAGCAGCCCGCGACTAGCGGGAGATAACACAGATACGCAGTATTTT. The encoded protein is CASSPRLAGDNTDTQYF.

This clonotype was seen a few times. The V and J genes are TRBV20-1 and TRBJ1-6, with 7 bases lining up with TRBD1. Germline loops: CDR1 DFQATT, CDR2 SNEGSKA (reference sequence). This CDR3 region has 15 residues. V lost 0 bases, J lost 7 bases, and 6 bases stayed unmatched. In DNA form, the CDR3 reads TGCAGTGCTAGAGAGGGACAGAGCAAAAATTCACCCCTCCACTTT. Its protein is CSAREGQSKNSPLHF.

The genes are TRBV11-2 and TRBJ2-1; 12 bases agree with TRBD2. Germline V gene data show CDR1 as SGHAT and CDR2 as FQNNGV. This CDR3 contains 14 residues. The CDR3 DNA sequence: TGTGTCAGTGGGGGGACTAGCGGGTCCGATGAGCAGTTCTTC. It yields the protein CVSGGTSGSDEQFF.

This chain links TRBV6-6 with TRBJ2-5; the D gene is possibly TRBD2 (6 bases). This CDR3 spans 15 amino acids. Germline V gene sequence: CDR1 MNHNY, CDR2 SVGAGI (reference sequence). V lost 8 bases and J lost 2, with 18 bases in between. The CDR3 here is CASQGLGAGQETQYF. CDR3 nucleotide sequence: TGTGCCAGCCAGGGTCTTGGGGCGGGGCAAGAGACCCAGTACTTC.

Remarks on this clonotype: It may be a read error: a sequence one base away is much more abundant. The chain combines TRBV6-5 with TRBJ2-1; 7 bases fit TRBD2. Germline CDR1 and CDR2: MNHEY and SVGAGI. Losses at the gene ends were 8 bases for V and 0 bases for J; bases not matched to a gene: 7. The CDR3 contains 15 residues. CDR3 DNA: TGTGCCAGCCAGCTGACTAGCAGCTCCTACAATGAGCAGTTCTTC. Translation gives CASQLTSSSYNEQFF.

Points on this clonotype: A junction end diverges from the germline sequence, so it may reflect a read error. This chain links TRBV7-8 with TRBJ1-1; D gene uncertain. Germline CDR1 reads SGHVS; CDR2 reads FQNEAQ. The CDR3 spans 16 residues. CDR3 amino acids: CANSLSGGRGNTEAFF. CDR3 nucleotides: TGTGCCAACAGCTTATCAGGAGGGCGAGGGAACACTGAAGCTTTCTTT.

This clonotype was seen just once. Just one base apart from a much larger clone, this may be a read error. This CDR3 reads CASSLWDVRGTQYF. CDR3 DNA: TGTGCCAGCAGTCTCTGGGATGTTAGAGGGACCCAGTACTTC. This chain connects TRBV6-1 to TRBJ2-5; D remains ambiguous. Germline CDR1 reads MNHNS; CDR2 reads SASEGT. The CDR3 is 14 residues long. V gave up 5 bases and J gave up 7 bases, with 17 bases separating them.

This clonotype occurred many times. The chain joins TRBV6-5 to TRBJ2-1; 9 positions agree with TRBD2. The CDR3 contains 19 residues. The germline gives CDR1 MNHEY, CDR2 SVGAGI. Unmatched junction bases numbered 9, after V lost 0 bases and J lost 0 bases. The CDR3 loop reads CASSYSLGSGSSSYNEQFF. As DNA, the CDR3 is TGTGCCAGCAGTTACTCCCTTGGTAGCGGGAGCAGCTCCTACAATGAGCAGTTCTTC.

Remarks on this clonotype: A much larger clone lies a single base off, so this may be a read error. The chain is built from TRBV20-1 and TRBJ2-2; 9 bases line up with TRBD2. The V gene's germline CDR1 is DFQATT and CDR2 SNEGSKA (reference sequence). The CDR3 loop spans 14 amino acids. The trim removed 5 bases at V and 7 bases at J, leaving 8 bases unmatched. The CDR3 nucleotides are TGCAGTGCTCGTGGACTAGCGTACATCGGGGAGCTGTTTTTT. It specifies CSARGLAYIGELFF.

Notes on this clonotype: A read error may explain this, as a much larger clone is one base away. The CDR3 ends on some other residue instead of the conserved phenylalanine or tryptophan, so this is likely a read error. The CDR3 protein is CSATPHGDIQYL. The CDR3 DNA reads TGCAGTGCTACCCCCCACGGTGACATTCAGTACCTC. The V and J genes are TRBV20-1 and TRBJ2-4; D is ambiguous. CDR3 length: 12 amino acids. V was shortened by 4 bases and J by 8 bases, with 12 bases between the two germline ends. Germline CDR1 is DFQATT and CDR2 is SNEGSKA (reference sequence).